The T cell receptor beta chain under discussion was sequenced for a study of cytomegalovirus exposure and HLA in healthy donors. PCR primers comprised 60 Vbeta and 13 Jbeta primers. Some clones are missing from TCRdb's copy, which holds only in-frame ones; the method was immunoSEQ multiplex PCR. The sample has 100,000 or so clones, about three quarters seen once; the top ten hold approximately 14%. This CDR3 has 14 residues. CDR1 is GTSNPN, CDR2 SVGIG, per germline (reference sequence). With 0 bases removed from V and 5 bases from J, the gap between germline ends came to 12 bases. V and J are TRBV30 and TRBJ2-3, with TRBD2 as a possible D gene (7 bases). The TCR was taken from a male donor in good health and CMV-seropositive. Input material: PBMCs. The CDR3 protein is CAWSVGGRGDTQYF. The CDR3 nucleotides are TGTGCCTGGAGTGTCGGGGGGCGCGGAGATACGCAGTATTTT. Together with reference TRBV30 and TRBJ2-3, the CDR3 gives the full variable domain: SQTIHQWPATLVQPVGSPLSLECTVEGTSNPNLYWYRQAAGRGLQLLFYSVGIGQISSEVPQNLSASRPQDRQFILSSKKLLLSDSGFYLCAWSVGGRGDTQYFGPGTRLTVL.